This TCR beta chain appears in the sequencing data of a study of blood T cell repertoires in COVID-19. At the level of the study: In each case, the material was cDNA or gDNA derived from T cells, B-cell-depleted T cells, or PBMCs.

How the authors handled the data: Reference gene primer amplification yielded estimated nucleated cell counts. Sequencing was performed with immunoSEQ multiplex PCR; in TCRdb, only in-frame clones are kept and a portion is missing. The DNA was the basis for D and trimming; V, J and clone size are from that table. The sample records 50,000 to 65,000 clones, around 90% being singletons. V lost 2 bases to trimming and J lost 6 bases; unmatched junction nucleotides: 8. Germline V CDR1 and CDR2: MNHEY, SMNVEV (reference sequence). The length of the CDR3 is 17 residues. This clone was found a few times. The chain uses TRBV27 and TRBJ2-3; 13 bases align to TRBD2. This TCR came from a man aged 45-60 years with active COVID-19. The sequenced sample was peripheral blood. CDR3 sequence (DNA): TGTGCCAGCAGTTTAGGAACTAGCGGGGGGGGAGTTGATACGCAGTATTTT. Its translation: CASSLGTSGGGVDTQYF.